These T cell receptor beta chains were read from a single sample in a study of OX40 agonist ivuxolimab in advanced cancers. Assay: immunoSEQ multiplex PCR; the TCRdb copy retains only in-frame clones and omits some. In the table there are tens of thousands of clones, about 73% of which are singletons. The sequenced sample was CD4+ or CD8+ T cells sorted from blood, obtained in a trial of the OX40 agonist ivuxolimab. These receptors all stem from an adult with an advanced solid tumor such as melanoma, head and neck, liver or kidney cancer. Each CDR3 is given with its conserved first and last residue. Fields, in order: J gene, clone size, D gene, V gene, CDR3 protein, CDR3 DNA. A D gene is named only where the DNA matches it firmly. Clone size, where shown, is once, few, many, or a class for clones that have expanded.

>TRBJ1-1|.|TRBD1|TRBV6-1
CASSPGQGSTEAFF
TGTGCCAGCAGCCCGGGACAGGGGAGCACTGAAGCTTTCTTT
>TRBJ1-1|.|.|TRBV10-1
CASSEGQARGALF
TGCGCCAGCAGTGAGGGCCAGGCCAGGGGCGCTCTCTTT
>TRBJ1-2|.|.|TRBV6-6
CASSYLLEGVGYTF
TGTGCCAGCAGTTACCTGTTAGAGGGGGTCGGCTACACCTTC
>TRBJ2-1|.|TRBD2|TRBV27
CASHLLAEGEQFF
TGTGCCAGCCACCTCCTAGCGGAAGGTGAGCAGTTCTTC
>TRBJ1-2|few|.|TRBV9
CASSVEGQGHYGYTF
TGTGCCAGCAGCGTAGAGGGCCAGGGCCACTATGGCTACACCTTC
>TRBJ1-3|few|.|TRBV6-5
CASSSGWGARNTIYF
TGTGCCAGCAGTTCGGGATGGGGGGCTCGGAACACCATATATTTT
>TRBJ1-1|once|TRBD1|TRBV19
CASREGARLNTEAFF
TGTGCCAGTCGCGAGGGGGCGAGGTTGAACACTGAAGCTTTCTTT
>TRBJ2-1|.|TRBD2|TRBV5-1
CASSSKTLAGVGDEQFF
TGCGCCAGCAGCTCGAAAACCCTAGCGGGAGTCGGTGATGAGCAGTTCTTC
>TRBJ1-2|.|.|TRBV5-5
CASIPKGSGYGYTF
TGTGCCAGCATCCCGAAGGGATCAGGCTATGGCTACACCTTC
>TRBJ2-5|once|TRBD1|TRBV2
CASRDSGGARETQYF
TGTGCCAGCAGGGATTCAGGGGGCGCGAGGGAGACCCAGTACTTC
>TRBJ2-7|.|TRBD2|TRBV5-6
CASSPPSGNEQYF
TGTGCCAGCAGCCCCCCTAGCGGGAACGAGCAGTACTTC